The 7 T cell receptor beta chains reported below all come from one sample, sequenced in a study of identical twins. From the 5' RACE reads, TCRdb called clonotypes with MiXCR, one entry per CDR3 protein. The sample lists around 670,000 distinct CDR3 sequences, around 5.7% occurring once. Sequencing was performed on naive T cells sorted from blood. These receptors were taken from a man between 18 and 35 years old in good health.

The table lists this clonotype with many counts. The chain carries TRBV20-1 and TRBJ1-1; 7 bases align to TRBD1. This CDR3 has 15 amino acids. The V segment lost 4 bases and the J segment 1 base; nucleotides outside the gene matches: 9. Germline-derived CDR1 and CDR2 are DFQATT and SNEGSKA (reference sequence). The CDR3 loop is CSAINGDRPNTEAFF. In nucleotides, the CDR3 is TGCAGTGCTATAAATGGGGACAGACCGAACACTGAAGCTTTCTTT.

This clonotype was seen many times. The chain recombines TRBV12-3 or TRBV12-4 with TRBJ1-4; D unresolved. The CDR3 covers 13 residues. V gave up 5 bases and J gave up 7 bases, with 11 bases separating them. The CDR3 region has the DNA TGTGCCAGCAGTCGGGAGAAGGGTGAAAAACTGTTTTTT. It codes for CASSREKGEKLFF.

There are many counts of this clonotype. The CDR3 DNA reads as TGTGCCAGCAGCGGACTATTCTCCTACAATGAGCAGTTCTTC. It is translated as CASSGLFSYNEQFF. This sequence joins TRBV27 and TRBJ2-1; tentative D call: TRBD2 (6 bases). Between the trimmed V and J ends, which lost 6 bases and 0 bases, there was a span of 9 bases. Looked up from germline, CDR1 is MNHEY and CDR2 is SMNVEV (reference sequence). CDR3 length: 14 residues.

The chain combines TRBV10-3 with TRBJ2-3; 9 nucleotides align to TRBD2. With V trimmed by 7 bases and J by 1 base, 9 bases remained unmatched. The CDR3 has 16 residues. CDR1 ENHRY and CDR2 SYGVKD come from the germline V gene. CDR3 residues: CAIMDQREVGTDTQYF. Here the CDR3 DNA reads TGTGCCATCATGGACCAGCGGGAGGTCGGCACAGATACGCAGTATTTT.

V and J are TRBV7-9 and TRBJ2-5; perhaps TRBD1 as D (6 bases). V was trimmed by 8 bases and J by 3 bases, leaving 19 bases between them. The V gene's germline CDR1 is SEHNR and CDR2 FQNEAQ (reference sequence). CDR3 length: 15 residues. The CDR3 DNA is TGTGCCAGCCTGCAGGGGTTTAATGTCAAAGAGACCCAGTACTTC. Its translation is CASLQGFNVKETQYF. Using reference TRBV7-9 and TRBJ2-5 for the parts outside the CDR3, the full variable domain is DTGVSQNPRHKITKRGQNVTFRCDPISEHNRLYWYRQTLGQGPEFLTYFQNEAQLEKSRLLSDRFSAERPKGSFSTLEIQRTEQGDSAMYLCASLQGFNVKETQYFGPGTRLLVL.

CDR3 DNA sequence: TGTGCCAGCAGTGAATTCCTGGGACAGCTGCATTTT. Its translation: CASSEFLGQLHF. The chain combines TRBV2 with TRBJ1-5, with 7 bases identical to TRBD1. Germline values: CDR1 SNHLY, CDR2 FYNNEI. V shed 2 bases and J 15 bases; nucleotides not matched to a gene: 7. The CDR3 consists of 12 residues. Complete variable domain (other parts from reference TRBV2 and TRBJ1-5): EPEVTQTPSHQVTQMGQEVILRCVPISNHLYFYWYRQILGQKVEFLVSFYNNEISEKSEIFDDQFSVERPDGSNFTLKIRSTKLEDSAMYFCASSEFLGQLHFGDGTRLSIL.

This clonotype was detected ten times or more. J is TRBJ2-7 and V is TRBV12-3 or TRBV12-4; 7 bases align to TRBD1. There are 15 residues in the CDR3. V was clipped by 2 bases and J by 6 bases; unmatched bases: 10. The CDR3, as DNA: TGTGCCAGCAGTTTATCGCTAAACACAGGGGTCGAGCAGTACTTC. Its protein is CASSLSLNTGVEQYF.